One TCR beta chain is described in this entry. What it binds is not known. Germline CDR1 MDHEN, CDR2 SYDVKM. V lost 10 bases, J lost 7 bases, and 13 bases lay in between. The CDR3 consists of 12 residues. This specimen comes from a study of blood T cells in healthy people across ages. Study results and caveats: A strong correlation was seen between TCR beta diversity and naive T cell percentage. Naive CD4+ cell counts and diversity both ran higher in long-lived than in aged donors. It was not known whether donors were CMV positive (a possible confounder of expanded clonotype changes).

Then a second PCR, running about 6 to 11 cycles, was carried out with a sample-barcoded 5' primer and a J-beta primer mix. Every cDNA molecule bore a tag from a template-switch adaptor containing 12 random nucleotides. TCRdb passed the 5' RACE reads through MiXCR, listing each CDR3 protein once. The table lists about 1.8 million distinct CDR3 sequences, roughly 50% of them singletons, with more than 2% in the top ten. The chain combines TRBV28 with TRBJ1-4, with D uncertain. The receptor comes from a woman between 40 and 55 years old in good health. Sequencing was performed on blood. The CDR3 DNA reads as TGTGCCACCGGCGGGAACTTTGAAAAACTGTTTTTT. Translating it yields CATGGNFEKLFF.